These 12 T cell receptor beta chains share one sample of origin, sequenced in a study of blood T cell repertoires in COVID-19. Method: immunoSEQ multiplex PCR; TCRdb's copy keeps in-frame clones and lacks some. Of some 280,000 clones in the sample, approximately 88% were seen once. The sequenced sample was peripheral blood. The receptors derive from a woman in her thirties or forties who had recovered from COVID-19.

The chain couples TRBV11-3 to TRBJ2-3; 8 bases line up with TRBD1. V lost 1 base and J lost 0; bases outside the gene matches: 3. Per germline, CDR1 SGHNT and CDR2 YENEEA. The CDR3 is made up of 16 amino acids. The CDR3 DNA reads as TGTGCCAGCAGCTTAGGAACAGGGGGAAGCACAGATACGCAGTATTTT. This translates into CASSLGTGGSTDTQYF.

The chain employs TRBV27 and TRBJ2-7; TRBD2 agrees at 13 bases. The CDR3 runs 18 residues. V was pared by 5 bases and J by 2 bases, with 12 bases of the junction left unmatched. Per the germline V gene, CDR1 is MNHEY and CDR2 is SMNVEV (reference sequence). In nucleotides, the CDR3 is TGTGCCAGCAGTCCCGTAGGGACTAGCGGGGCATCTCCCTACGAGCAGTACTTC. This encodes CASSPVGTSGASPYEQYF.

This rearrangement joins TRBV21-1 to TRBJ1-4; the D call of TRBD1 is as the table states it, not checked on the DNA. TRBV21-1 counts as a pseudogene. This CDR3 has 14 residues. The CDR3 DNA reads TGTGCCAGCAGCCCAGGGGGCTCTAATGAAAAACTGTTTTTT. Its protein is CASSPGGSNEKLFF.

The rearrangement links TRBV5-1 to TRBJ2-7; 7 nucleotides align to TRBD2. Trimming removed 0 bases from V and 6 bases from J; junction bases left unmatched: 6. Germline values: CDR1 SGHRS, CDR2 YFSETQ. This CDR3 comprises 14 residues. The chain's CDR3 is CASSLGQREGEQYF. Written as DNA, the CDR3 is TGCGCCAGCAGCTTGGGTCAGCGGGAAGGCGAGCAGTACTTC.

This chain uses TRBV19 with TRBJ1-5, with D unclear. The CDR3 totals 14 residues. From germline, CDR1 is LNHDA and CDR2 SQIVND (reference sequence). V was cut by 7 bases and J by 6 bases, with 16 bases left in between. The DNA of the CDR3 is TGTGCCAGTAATCTACAAGAGACTGTTCAGCCCCAGCATTTT. It translates to CASNLQETVQPQHF.

The chain links TRBV5-8 to TRBJ2-2; 12 nucleotides line up with TRBD2. Germline CDR1 reads SGHTS; CDR2 reads YDEGEE. The V segment lost 3 bases and the J segment 4 bases; nucleotides outside the gene matches: 16. This CDR3 comprises 20 residues. CDR3 sequence (DNA): TGTGCCAGCAGCTCTTACTTCCAGACTAGCGGGAGAGGGGGCACCGGGGAGCTGTTTTTT. Translated, it gives CASSSYFQTSGRGGTGELFF.

This clone was found once. The chain links TRBV28 to TRBJ1-6; TRBD1 agrees at 7 bases. Germline V gene data show CDR1 as MDHEN and CDR2 as SYDVKM. The CDR3 runs 15 residues. V shed 6 bases and J 7 bases; nucleotides not matched to a gene: 9. The CDR3 here is CASSEEGAGNSPLHF. Here the CDR3 DNA reads TGTGCCAGCAGCGAGGAGGGGGCGGGAAATTCACCCCTCCACTTT.

This clone has only one observation. V and J are TRBV7-2 and TRBJ2-6; D gene ambiguous. This CDR3 contains 15 residues. The germline gives CDR1 SGHTA, CDR2 FQGNSA. Trimming took off 4 bases at V and 9 bases at J, with 16 bases between the two ends. The CDR3 spells CASSSSYTVFNVLTF. DNA for the CDR3: TGTGCCAGCAGCTCTAGTTACACGGTATTCAACGTCCTGACTTTC.

This clone was detected only a few times. This chain uses TRBV5-1 with TRBJ1-2, with D perhaps TRBD1 (6 bases). The CDR3 has 13 residues. Trimming removed 4 bases at V and 5 bases at J, with 12 bases between. Germline V lookup: CDR1 SGHRS, CDR2 YFSETQ. CDR3 bases: TGCGCCAGCAGCGGGCAGACAGGATATGGCTACACCTTC. Translation: CASSGQTGYGYTF.

The V call is TRBV3-1 (or the pseudogene TRBV3-2), the J call TRBJ2-1; TRBD1 might be the D (5 bases). This CDR3 has 12 residues. Trimming cost V 3 bases and J 10 bases, with 10 bases left between them. Per germline, CDR1 LGHDT and CDR2 YNNKEL (reference sequence). Here the CDR3 reads CASSHPDREQFF. The CDR3 DNA reads as TGTGCCAGCAGCCACCCCGACAGAGAGCAGTTCTTC.

The chain carries TRBV11-3 and TRBJ2-1; D might be TRBD2 (6 bases). From germline, CDR1 is SGHNT and CDR2 YENEEA. V gave up 5 bases and J gave up 7 bases, with 24 bases separating them. The CDR3 totals 17 residues. The CDR3 loop is CASSPRPPSAGKNEQFF. The CDR3 bases are TGTGCCAGCAGCCCTCGCCCCCCTAGCGCTGGGAAAAATGAGCAGTTCTTC.

The J gene is TRBJ2-2, the V gene TRBV6-1; TRBD1 agrees at 8 bases. The CDR3 has 16 residues. Looked up from germline, CDR1 is MNHNS and CDR2 is SASEGT. The V segment lost 3 bases and the J segment 6 bases; nucleotides outside the gene matches: 9. For the CDR3, the DNA is TGTGCCAGCAGTGAGGATGCAGGGGGCGTAGCCGGGGAGCTGTTTTTT. The encoded protein is CASSEDAGGVAGELFF.